This TCR beta chain was found in a study of T-cell reconstitution after alpha-beta-depleted transplantation in children. For TCRbeta, the library was prepared with unique molecular identifiers. MiXCR, run by TCRdb on the PCR reads, gives a single entry per CDR3 protein. The data contain a few hundred thousand distinct CDR3 sequences, 25% to 30% of them seen just once; the ten biggest clones take up around a third. The CDR3 has 13 residues. V gave up 3 bases and J gave up 6 bases; unmatched junction bases: 4. CDR1 is SGHNT, CDR2 YENEEA, per germline. This clonotype came up a few times. The clonotype was recovered from a boy less than two years old with Wiskott-Aldrich syndrome, due to receive a stem cell transplant. The material sequenced was PBMCs, taken before TCRalphabeta/CD19-depleted stem cell transplant. The chain couples TRBV11-3 to TRBJ2-7; 8 nucleotides agree with TRBD1. The CDR3 coding sequence is TGTGCCAGCAGCTTTGACAGGGGTGGCGAGCAGTACTTC. This codes for CASSFDRGGEQYF.